This T cell receptor (beta chain) was retrieved from a study of cytomegalovirus exposure and HLA in healthy donors. CDR1 and CDR2 (germline): MNHNS, SASEGT. Losses at the gene ends were 3 bases for V and 5 bases for J; bases not matched to a gene: 3. The CDR3 is 14 residues long. PCR amplification relied on 60 Vbeta primers (plus 13 Jbeta primers). Clones were sequenced by immunoSEQ multiplex PCR, and TCRdb holds only the in-frame ones, with some missing. This sample's table has 200,000 to 250,000 clones. The receptor's source is a girl between 2 and 10 years old in good health and CMV-seropositive. What was sequenced was PBMCs. The genes are TRBV6-1 and TRBJ2-5; 10 bases align to TRBD1. CDR3 loop: CASSDTGQGETQYF. CDR3 nucleotide sequence: TGTGCCAGCAGTGATACGGGACAGGGGGAGACCCAGTACTTC.